Shown below are 16 T cell receptor beta chains from a single sample sequenced in a study of blood T cells in healthy people across ages. Primed by a sample-barcoded 5' primer and a J-beta primer mix, a second PCR proceeded for roughly 6 to 12 cycles. TCRdb itself ran the 5' RACE reads through MiXCR, one entry per CDR3 protein. The sample carries some 800,000 distinct CDR3 sequences, 40% to 50% recorded once. Sequencing was carried out using blood. Every receptor here comes from a man aged 55-75 years in good health.

The chain couples TRBV20-1 to TRBJ2-3, with D tentatively TRBD1 (6 bases). V was pared by 0 bases and J by 4 bases, with 11 bases between. The V gene's germline CDR1 is DFQATT and CDR2 SNEGSKA (reference sequence). The CDR3 totals 14 residues. The CDR3 loop is CSARDRRGADTQYF. For the CDR3, the DNA is TGCAGTGCTAGAGATCGCAGGGGCGCAGATACGCAGTATTTT.

The table lists this clonotype with a few counts. The chain recombines TRBV21-1 with TRBJ2-3; the table's D gene call, TRBD1, was not cross checked with the DNA. TRBV21-1 is termed a pseudogene. CDR3 length: 17 amino acids. In DNA, the CDR3 is TGTGCCAGCAGCAAAGGTGTGGGACAGGCGCGCACAGATACGCAGTATTTT. It is translated as CASSKGVGQARTDTQYF.

Note on this clonotype: This could be a read error, since a much larger clone is one nucleotide away. V gene TRBV20-1 combines with J gene TRBJ2-1; 8 bases agree with TRBD2. V lost 5 bases and J lost 9; bases outside the gene matches: 9. The CDR3 length is 13 residues. Per the germline V gene, CDR1 is DFQATT and CDR2 is SNEGSKA (reference sequence). In DNA, the CDR3 is TGCAGTGCTGGAAGGCGGGGGGATCGTGAGCAGTTCTTC. It translates to CSAGRRGDREQFF.

V is TRBV12-3 or TRBV12-4 and J is TRBJ1-6, with 10 nucleotides matching TRBD1. V lost 10 bases, J lost 7 bases, and 7 bases stayed unmatched. The length of the CDR3 is 14 residues. The CDR3: CATRGTGENSPLHF. The CDR3 DNA reads as TGTGCCACCAGGGGGACAGGGGAAAATTCACCCCTCCACTTT.

This chain joins TRBV11-2 and TRBJ2-1, with D possibly being TRBD1 (7 bases). Trimming removed 5 bases at V and 2 bases at J, with 13 bases between. CDR1 SGHAT and CDR2 FQNNGV come from the germline V gene. This CDR3 region has 15 residues. The DNA for the CDR3 is TGTGCCAGCAGCAACAGGGGAGGAACCTACAATGAGCAGTTCTTC. Protein product: CASSNRGGTYNEQFF.

This clonotype was found a few times. V and J are TRBV7-8 and TRBJ2-1, with 10 bases matching TRBD2. CDR3 length: 17 residues. With V trimmed by 5 bases and J by 7 bases, 14 bases remained unmatched. Germline V gives CDR1 SGHVS, CDR2 FQNEAQ. As DNA, the CDR3 is TGTGCCAGCAGCCCACGGACTAGCGGTGGCTCCAGGAATGAGCAGTTCTTC. This sequence encodes CASSPRTSGGSRNEQFF.

This clonotype has a handful of counts. The genes are TRBV20-1 and TRBJ2-3; 8 bases agree with TRBD2. V shed 5 bases and J 1 base; nucleotides not matched to a gene: 11. The CDR3 extends over 16 amino acids. The V gene's germline CDR1 is DFQATT and CDR2 SNEGSKA (reference sequence). CDR3 loop: CSAFPRGGFRTDTQYF. The CDR3 nucleotides read TGCAGTGCTTTTCCCCGGGGGGGGTTTCGCACAGATACGCAGTATTTT.

In regard to this clonotype: One end of the junction does not line up with germline, which may come from a read error. The chain has TRBV3-1 and TRBJ2-1; D is uncertain. This CDR3 region has 13 residues. Per germline, CDR1 LGHDT and CDR2 YNNKEL (reference sequence). The CDR3 sequence is CASSQESFNEQFF. Here the CDR3 DNA reads TGTGCCAGCAGCCAAGAATCCTTCAATGAGCAGTTCTTC.

The rearrangement uses TRBV12-3 or TRBV12-4 and TRBJ2-5, with TRBD2 as a possible D gene (5 bases). V was trimmed by 4 bases and J by 2 bases, leaving 14 bases between them. This CDR3 contains 15 residues. As DNA, the CDR3 is TGTGCCAGCAGTTCGAGGACGGGGTTTCAAGAGACCCAGTACTTC. It codes for CASSSRTGFQETQYF.

As to this clonotype: The junction and the germline gene differ at one end; a read error may be behind it. The CDR3 is CASSKASGGAGETQYF. The CDR3, as DNA: TGTGCCAGCAGTAAAGCTAGCGGGGGGGCAGGGGAGACCCAGTACTTC. The chain carries TRBV2 and TRBJ2-5, with TRBD2 matching over 12 bases. Germline V gene data show CDR1 as SNHLY and CDR2 as FYNNEI. CDR3 length equals 16 residues.

The J gene is TRBJ2-1, the V gene TRBV6-6, with 8 bases identical to TRBD1. Losses at the gene ends were 6 bases for V and 0 bases for J; bases not matched to a gene: 4. Germline V gives CDR1 MNHNY, CDR2 SVGAGI (reference sequence). The CDR3 length is 15 residues. This CDR3 is CASRDRVSSYNEQFF. The CDR3 region has the DNA TGTGCCAGCAGGGACAGGGTGTCCTCCTACAATGAGCAGTTCTTC.

Remarks on this clonotype: At one boundary the junction diverges from the germline segment, which might be a read error. The chain uses TRBV19 and TRBJ2-4, with D possibly TRBD2 on 5 matching bases. The CDR3 is 13 residues long. Per germline, CDR1 LNHDA and CDR2 SQIVND (reference sequence). The CDR3 reads CASSSTNYNERNF. As DNA, the CDR3 is TGTGCCAGTAGTTCCACCAATTACAATGAGCGGAACTTC.

The chain has TRBV12-3 or TRBV12-4 and TRBJ1-5; D unresolved. Trimming pared 4 bases from V and 7 bases from J, leaving 11 bases between. This CDR3 is 13 amino acids long. The CDR3 DNA sequence: TGTGCCAGCAGTTCCCAATTGGGGCAGCCCCAGCATTTT. Translation: CASSSQLGQPQHF.

The chain links TRBV5-1 to TRBJ2-7; D possibly corresponds to TRBD1 (5 bases). V dropped 4 bases and J dropped 7 bases, with 12 bases sitting between them. This CDR3 has 12 residues. The germline V gene encodes CDR1 SGHRS and CDR2 YFSETQ. CDR3: CASSLQATEQYF. The CDR3 DNA is TGCGCCAGCAGCCTACAGGCTACAGAGCAGTACTTC.

This clonotype was seen ten or more times. The rearrangement links TRBV29-1 to TRBJ2-3, with 9 positions matching TRBD1. Losses at the gene ends were 5 bases for V and 6 bases for J; bases not matched to a gene: 9. Germline values: CDR1 SQVTM, CDR2 ANQGSEA. This CDR3 contains 14 residues. CDR3 coding DNA: TGCAGCGTTCTGGGGGACAGGGATCGGGATACGCAGTATTTT. This sequence encodes CSVLGDRDRDTQYF.

This clonotype was picked up a small number of times. This chain links TRBV15 with TRBJ2-1; 8 bases align to TRBD1. Germline V CDR1 and CDR2: LNHNV, YYDKDF (reference sequence). CDR3 length equals 13 residues. V lost 7 bases, J lost 7 bases, and 6 bases stayed unmatched. This chain's CDR3 is CATNRGAGNEQFF. In DNA, the CDR3 is TGTGCCACCAACAGGGGGGCGGGGAATGAGCAGTTCTTC.